This T cell receptor (beta chain) came from a study of blood T cell repertoires in COVID-19. The overall study: PBMCs, B-cell-depleted T cells, or T cells were the source of the cDNA or gDNA that made up the material.

This CDR3 contains 17 residues. TCRdb's table, derived via immunoSEQ multiplex PCR, lists solely in-frame clones and lacks some. The sample has approximately 90,000 clones, 70% to 90% seen once; the top ten hold 3.4%. The sample was peripheral blood. The receptor's source is a man aged 50 to 60 with acute or convalescent COVID-19. This rearrangement joins TRBV21-1 to TRBJ2-5; the table's D call, TRBD2, was not checked against the DNA. TRBV21-1 constitutes a pseudogene. CDR3 protein: CASSKNSGSWWQETQYF. CDR3 nucleotide sequence: TGTGCCAGCAGCAAAAATAGCGGGAGTTGGTGGCAAGAGACCCAGTACTTC.